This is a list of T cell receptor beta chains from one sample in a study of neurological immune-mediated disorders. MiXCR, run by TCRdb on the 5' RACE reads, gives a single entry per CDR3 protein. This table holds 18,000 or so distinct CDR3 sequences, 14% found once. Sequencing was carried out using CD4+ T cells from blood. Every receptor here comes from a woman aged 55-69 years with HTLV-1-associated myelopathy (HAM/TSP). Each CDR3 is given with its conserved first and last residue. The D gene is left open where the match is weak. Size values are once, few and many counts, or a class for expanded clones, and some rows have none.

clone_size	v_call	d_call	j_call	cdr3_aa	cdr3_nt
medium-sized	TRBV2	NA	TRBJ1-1	CASRVRGNTEAFF	TGTGCCAGCAGAGTGAGGGGTAACACTGAAGCTTTCTTT
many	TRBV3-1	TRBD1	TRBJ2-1	CASRRQGGNNEQFF	TGTGCCAGCAGAAGACAGGGGGGGAACAATGAGCAGTTCTTC
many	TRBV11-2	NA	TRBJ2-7	CASILPGAGREQYF	TGTGCCAGCATCCTCCCGGGGGCTGGTCGCGAGCAGTACTTC
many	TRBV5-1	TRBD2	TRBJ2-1	CASSPGLAGGPLNEQFF	TGCGCCAGCAGCCCGGGACTAGCGGGGGGCCCCTTGAATGAGCAGTTCTTC
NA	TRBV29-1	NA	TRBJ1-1	CSAEAAMNTEAFF	TGCAGCGCCGAGGCAGCTATGAACACTGAAGCTTTCTTT
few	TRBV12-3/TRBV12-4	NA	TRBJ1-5	CASRATVNQPQHF	TGTGCCAGCAGAGCGACAGTAAATCAGCCCCAGCATTTT
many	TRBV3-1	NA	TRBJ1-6	CASSQDKARGPLHF	TGTGCCAGCAGCCAAGATAAGGCACGAGGACCCCTCCACTTT
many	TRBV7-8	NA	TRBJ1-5	CASSPIRAEQPQHF	TGTGCCAGCAGCCCCATCAGGGCGGAACAGCCCCAGCATTTT
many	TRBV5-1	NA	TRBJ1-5	CASSEQGVSSNQPQHF	TGCGCCAGCAGCGAGCAAGGGGTCTCTAGCAATCAGCCCCAGCATTTT
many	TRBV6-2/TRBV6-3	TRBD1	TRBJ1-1	CASSDDRVGAFF	TGTGCCAGCAGTGATGACAGGGTTGGTGCTTTCTTT
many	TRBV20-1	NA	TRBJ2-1	CSAGRDLSYNEQFF	TGCAGTGCTGGCCGGGACTTATCTTACAATGAGCAGTTCTTC
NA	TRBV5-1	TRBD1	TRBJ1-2	CASSVTGDYGYTF	TGCGCCAGCAGCGTGACAGGGGACTATGGCTACACCTTC
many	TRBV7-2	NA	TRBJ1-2	CASSLVRGPGYGYTF	TGTGCCAGCAGCTTAGTGCGGGGGCCGGGCTATGGCTACACCTTC
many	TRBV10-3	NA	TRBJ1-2	CAISDDVYGYTF	TGTGCCATCAGTGATGATGTCTATGGCTACACCTTC
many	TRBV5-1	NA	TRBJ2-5	CASSQNQETQYF	TGCGCCAGCAGCCAGAACCAGGAGACCCAGTACTTC
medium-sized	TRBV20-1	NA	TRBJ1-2	CSAREPGVKYGYTF	TGCAGTGCTAGAGAGCCAGGGGTTAAGTACGGCTACACCTTC
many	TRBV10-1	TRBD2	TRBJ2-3	CASSTSREAPDTQYF	TGCGCCAGCAGTACCTCGCGGGAGGCCCCAGATACGCAGTATTTT
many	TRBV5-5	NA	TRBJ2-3	CASSLHPGEGTDTQYF	TGTGCCAGCAGCTTGCATCCGGGGGAGGGCACAGATACGCAGTATTTT
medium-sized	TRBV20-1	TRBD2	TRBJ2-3	CSASTSGSTDTQYF	TGCAGTGCTTCAACTAGCGGGAGCACAGATACGCAGTATTTT
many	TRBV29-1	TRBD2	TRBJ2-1	CSVEDRGLAGGVGQFF	TGCAGCGTTGAAGATCGAGGACTAGCGGGAGGGGTAGGGCAGTTCTTC
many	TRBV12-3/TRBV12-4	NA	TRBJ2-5	CASRRTAFPETQYF	TGTGCCAGCAGAAGGACAGCGTTTCCAGAGACCCAGTACTTC
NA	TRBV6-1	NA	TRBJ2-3	CASHFVRMDTQYF	TGTGCCAGCCACTTCGTCCGGATGGATACGCAGTATTTT
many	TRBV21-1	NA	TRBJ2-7	CASLGQGRYEQYF	TGTGCCAGCCTCGGGCAGGGAAGGTACGAGCAGTACTTC
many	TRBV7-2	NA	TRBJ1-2	CASSLGHYGYTF	TGTGCCAGCAGCCTCGGACACTATGGCTACACCTTC
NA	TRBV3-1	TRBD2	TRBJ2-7	CASSHPLAGAYEQNF	TGTGCCAGCAGCCACCCTCTAGCGGGGGCCTACGAGCAGAACTTC
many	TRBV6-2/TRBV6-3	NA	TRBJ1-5	CASSYVINQPQHF	TGTGCCAGCAGTTACGTCATTAATCAGCCCCAGCATTTT
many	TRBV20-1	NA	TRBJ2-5	CSAKGPEYQETQYF	TGCAGTGCTAAGGGCCCTGAATACCAAGAGACCCAGTACTTC
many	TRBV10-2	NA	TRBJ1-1	CASSPGDRTEAFF	TGCGCCAGCAGTCCAGGGGACCGCACTGAAGCTTTCTTT
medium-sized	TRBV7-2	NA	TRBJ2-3	CASSLKAGFTDTQYF	TGTGCCAGCAGCTTAAAGGCGGGGTTCACAGATACGCAGTATTTT
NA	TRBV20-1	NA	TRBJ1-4	CSETGTGDEKLFF	TGCAGTGAGACCGGGACTGGGGATGAAAAACTGTTTTTT
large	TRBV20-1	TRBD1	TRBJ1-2	CSAEPGQGADGYTF	TGCAGTGCTGAACCGGGACAGGGGGCAGATGGCTACACCTTC